This T cell receptor beta chain comes out of a study of blood T cell repertoires in COVID-19. The assay was immunoSEQ multiplex PCR, and TCRdb's table has in-frame clones only and misses some. The sample consists of over 70,000 clones, roughly 88% of them appearing once. The TCR originated in a man between 18 and 29 years old with COVID-19, enrolled during active disease. Input material: peripheral blood.

CDR3 in amino acids: CATSPGALTGELFF. Written as DNA, the CDR3 is TGTGCCACCTCCCCTGGAGCTTTGACCGGGGAGCTGTTTTTT. The genes are TRBV9 and TRBJ2-2; D not resolved. This CDR3 has 14 amino acids. Trimming left V 9 bases short and J 5 bases short, with 17 bases between. Germline assignment: CDR1 SGDLS and CDR2 YYNGEE.